This T cell receptor (beta chain) was found in a study of pediatric ulcerative colitis (dated by TCRdb to the late 2010s). With respect to the entire study: Six or seven ulcerative colitis patients had pancolitis and two had left-sided colitis, with histology consistent with ulcerative colitis in all. By Pediatric Ulcerative Colitis Activity Index, mild disease was classified in two patients, moderate disease in four and acute severe colitis in three. From nine newly diagnosed, treatment-naive pediatric ulcerative colitis patients and four non-IBD control children, paired blood and rectal samples were collected.

During colonoscopy, one to two pinch biopsies were obtained from the rectum for research. Before the diagnostic colonoscopy, none of the ulcerative colitis patients had been given immunosuppressive medication. Rectal biopsies were digested with proteinase K before DNA isolation. The Wizard kit (Promega) was used to extract genomic DNA from the blood and intestinal samples. Rearranged CDR3 beta regions were amplified from genomic DNA with multiplex V and J primers using the immunoSEQ TRB Survey service. Survey-level sequencing depth of up to 500,000 reads per sample was used to keep depth equal across samples. Libraries were purified and pooled, and sequencing was performed on Illumina technology. On the study's bioinformatics: Productive clonality, sample overlap, pairwise scatters, CDR3 beta length, V/D/J gene usage and productiveness were all assessed with the immunoSEQ online tools. Calculated diversity was defined as the number of unique rearrangements divided by total templates, multiplied by 100, and Shannon and Simpson indices were computed as well. For principal component analysis, Z-score normalized data were analyzed with the R prcomp function and the ggbiplot package. Blood-rectal clonal overlap within each subject was quantified with Morisita's index. TCRdb limited this immuneACCESS table to in-frame rearrangements with V and J called. A share of clones is missing; checked studies link under half to unresolved V genes, and the rest is unexplained. From that table come the V and J calls and clone size; the DNA was used to work out D and trimming. The sample data list around 20,000 clones, and roughly 70% of these were observed just once. The ten largest make up roughly 6.6% of the sample.

Study-wide conclusions, independent of this receptor: Because repertoires were derived from total lymphocyte DNA, patterns in rare subsets such as regulatory T cells may not have been reflected. Rectal repertoire features separated controls, mild-moderate and acute severe colitis patients; acute severe colitis showed reduced rectal diversity due to clonal expansions. A couple of patients' blood samples yielded substantially fewer templates for technical reasons and were excluded from blood-rectal overlap analysis. Only a handful of individuals were included in the healthy control group, which was small. Blood-derived T cells may have been included in rectal pinch biopsies, especially in patients with overt colitis. A couple of rectal CDR3 clonotypes were detected in all ulcerative colitis patients and were not detected in any of the controls. Compared with controls, ulcerative colitis patients showed significantly higher autologous blood-rectal clonal overlap, a finding that suggests increased T cell trafficking to inflamed tissue.

The germline V gene provides CDR1 SGHDT and CDR2 YYEEEE. There are 17 amino acids in the CDR3, from cysteine to phenylalanine inclusive. Of the read, only the CDR3 DNA is kept; its 51 bases are in frame from base 1. V trim: 0 bases; J trim: 5 bases; unmatched bases: 12. To note about this clone: Its antigen has not been determined. Base quality data are lacking; no much larger clone is found one base away.

The sequence came from a boy younger than 18 with moderate ulcerative colitis. Here the chain combines TRBV5-6 and TRBJ2-7; TRBD1 lines up with 9 middle nucleotides. The sample taken for sequencing was gut tissue. The base sequence is TGTGCCAGCAGCTTGGAGGTATTTGGGACAGGGTTCGACGAGCAGTACTTC. The encoded protein is CASSLEVFGTGFDEQYF.